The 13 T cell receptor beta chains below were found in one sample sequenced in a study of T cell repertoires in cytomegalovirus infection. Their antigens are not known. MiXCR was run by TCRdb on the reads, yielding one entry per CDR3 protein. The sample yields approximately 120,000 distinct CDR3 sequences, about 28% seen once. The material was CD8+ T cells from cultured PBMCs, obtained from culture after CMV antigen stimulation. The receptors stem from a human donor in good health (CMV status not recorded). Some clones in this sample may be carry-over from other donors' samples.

The CDR3 nucleotides are TGTGCCAGCAGCCCCTCGGATTCGTCCTACGAGCAGTACTTC. Amino acid sequence: CASSPSDSSYEQYF. The rearrangement joins TRBV5-4 to TRBJ2-7; D not certain. Between the trimmed V and J ends, which lost 4 bases and 1 base, there was a span of 12 bases. The length of the CDR3 is 14 residues. CDR1 is SGHNT and CDR2 is YYREEE in the germline V gene (reference sequence).

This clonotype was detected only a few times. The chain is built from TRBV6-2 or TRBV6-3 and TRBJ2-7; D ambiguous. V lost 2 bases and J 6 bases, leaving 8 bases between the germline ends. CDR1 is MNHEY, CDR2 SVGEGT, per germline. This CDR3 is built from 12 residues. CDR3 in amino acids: CASSYGQLEQYF. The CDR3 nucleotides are TGTGCCAGCAGTTACGGGCAGCTCGAGCAGTACTTC.

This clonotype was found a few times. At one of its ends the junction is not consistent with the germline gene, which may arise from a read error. The CDR3 here is CASSLQSGPPFPRF. The CDR3 DNA is TGTGCCAGCAGCCTACAATCGGGACCGCCTTTTCCTCGCTTC. The chain joins TRBV7-9 to TRBJ1-2; maybe TRBD1 (5 bases). The CDR3 extends over 14 amino acids. The germline gives CDR1 SEHNR, CDR2 FQNEAQ (reference sequence).

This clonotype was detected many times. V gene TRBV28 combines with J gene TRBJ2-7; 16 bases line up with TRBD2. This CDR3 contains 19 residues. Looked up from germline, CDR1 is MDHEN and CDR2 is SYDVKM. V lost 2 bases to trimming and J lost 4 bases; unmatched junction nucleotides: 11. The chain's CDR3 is CASSLPPGLAGGLGYEQYF. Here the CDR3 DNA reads TGTGCCAGCAGTTTACCCCCGGGACTAGCGGGGGGGCTTGGTTACGAGCAGTACTTC.

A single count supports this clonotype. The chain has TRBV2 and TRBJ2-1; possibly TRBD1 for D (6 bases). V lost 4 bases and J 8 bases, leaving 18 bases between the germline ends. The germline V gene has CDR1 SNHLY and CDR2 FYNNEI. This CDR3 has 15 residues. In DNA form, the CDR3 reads TGTGCCAGCAGTGCTTGGACAGAGTCAGGCGATGAGCAGTTCTTC. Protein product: CASSAWTESGDEQFF.

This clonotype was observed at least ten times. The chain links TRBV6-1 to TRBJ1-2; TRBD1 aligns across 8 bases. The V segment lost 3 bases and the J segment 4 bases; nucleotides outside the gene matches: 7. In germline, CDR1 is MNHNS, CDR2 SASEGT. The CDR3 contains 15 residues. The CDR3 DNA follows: TGTGCCAGCAGTGACCATCACAGGGGGATCTATGGCTACACCTTC. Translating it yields CASSDHHRGIYGYTF.

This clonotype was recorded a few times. The CDR3 region has the DNA TGTGCCAGCAGTTTAGTCCAGCAGCTAACCTACGAGCAGTACTTC. This gives the protein CASSLVQQLTYEQYF. This chain uses TRBV12-3 or TRBV12-4 with TRBJ2-7; D is uncertain. Between the trimmed V and J ends, which lost 1 base and 2 bases, there was a span of 12 bases. The CDR3 spans 15 residues.

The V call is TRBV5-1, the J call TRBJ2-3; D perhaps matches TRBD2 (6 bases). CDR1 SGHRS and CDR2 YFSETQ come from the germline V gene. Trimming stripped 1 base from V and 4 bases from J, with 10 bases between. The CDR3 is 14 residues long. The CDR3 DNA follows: TGCGCCAGCAGCTTGATGCGGGACTCAGATACGCAGTATTTT. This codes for CASSLMRDSDTQYF.

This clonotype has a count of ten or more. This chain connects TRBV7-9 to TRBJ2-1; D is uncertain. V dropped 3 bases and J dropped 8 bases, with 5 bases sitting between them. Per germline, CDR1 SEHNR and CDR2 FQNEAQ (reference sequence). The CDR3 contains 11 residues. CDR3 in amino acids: CASSFAYEQFF. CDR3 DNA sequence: TGTGCCAGCAGCTTCGCCTATGAGCAGTTCTTC.

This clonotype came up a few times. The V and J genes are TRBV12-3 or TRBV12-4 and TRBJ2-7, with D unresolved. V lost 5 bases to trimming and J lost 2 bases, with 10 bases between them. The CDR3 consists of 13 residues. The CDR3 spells CASSLGSTYEQYF. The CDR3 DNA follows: TGTGCCAGCAGTCTCGGGTCTACCTACGAGCAGTACTTC.

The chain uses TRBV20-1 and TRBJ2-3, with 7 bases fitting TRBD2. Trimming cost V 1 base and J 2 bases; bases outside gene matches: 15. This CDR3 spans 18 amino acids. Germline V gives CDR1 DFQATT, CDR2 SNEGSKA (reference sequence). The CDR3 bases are TGCAGTGCTAGAGCCCACTTGAGGGACTATAAACTCACAGATACGCAGTATTTT. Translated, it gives CSARAHLRDYKLTDTQYF.

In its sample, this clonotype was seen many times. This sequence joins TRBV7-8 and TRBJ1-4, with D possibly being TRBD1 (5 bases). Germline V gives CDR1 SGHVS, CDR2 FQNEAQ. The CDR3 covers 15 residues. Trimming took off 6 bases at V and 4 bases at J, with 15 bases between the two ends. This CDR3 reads CASRDKGLLNEKLFF. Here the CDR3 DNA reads TGTGCCAGCAGAGACAAGGGACTGCTTAATGAAAAACTGTTTTTT.

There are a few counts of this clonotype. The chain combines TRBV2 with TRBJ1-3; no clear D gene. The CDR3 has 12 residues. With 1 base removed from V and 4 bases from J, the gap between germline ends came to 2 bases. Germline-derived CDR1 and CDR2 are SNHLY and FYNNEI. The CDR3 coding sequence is TGTGCCAGCAGTGAAGGGGGAAACACCATATATTTT. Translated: CASSEGGNTIYF.